This T cell receptor (beta chain) was sequenced during a study of siplizumab effects on memory and regulatory T cells. Sequencing was performed with immunoSEQ multiplex PCR; in TCRdb, only in-frame clones are kept and a portion is missing. The sample holds 99,000 or so clones, approximately 94% seen once. With regard to this clone: Its target is not known.

Study-level results: Treg-derived clones made up an average of approximately 64% of mappable alloreactive CD4+ clones with siplizumab and 25% to 30% in controls. Whether the proliferating Tregs (from siplizumab cultures) were suppressive was not confirmed. Few alloreactive clones mapped to unstimulated subsets.

The germline V gene encodes CDR1 MNHNS and CDR2 SASEGT. The V gene lost 6 bases and the J gene lost 7 bases, with 15 bases spanning the gap. The CDR3 totals 13 residues. The TCR originated in a human donor in good health. The V call is TRBV6-1, the J call TRBJ1-2; unclear D gene. The specimen sequenced was CD4+ T cells sorted from blood. This CDR3 is CASREGLSSGYTF. In DNA, the CDR3 is TGTGCCAGCAGAGAGGGCTTGTCGAGTGGCTACACCTTC.